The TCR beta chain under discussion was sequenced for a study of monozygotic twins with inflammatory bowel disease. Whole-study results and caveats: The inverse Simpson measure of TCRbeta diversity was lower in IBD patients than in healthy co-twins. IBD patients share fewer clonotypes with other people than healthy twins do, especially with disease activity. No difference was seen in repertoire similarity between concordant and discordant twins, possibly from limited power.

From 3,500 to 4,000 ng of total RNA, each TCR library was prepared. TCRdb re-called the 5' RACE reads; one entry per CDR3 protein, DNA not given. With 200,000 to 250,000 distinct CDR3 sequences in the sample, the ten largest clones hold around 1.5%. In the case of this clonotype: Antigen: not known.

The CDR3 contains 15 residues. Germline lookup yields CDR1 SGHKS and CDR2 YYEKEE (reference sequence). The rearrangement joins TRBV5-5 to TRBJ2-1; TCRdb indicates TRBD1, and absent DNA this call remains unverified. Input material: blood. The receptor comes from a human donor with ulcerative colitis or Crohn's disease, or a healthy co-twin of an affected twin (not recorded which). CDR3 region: CASSLGQGASYEQFF. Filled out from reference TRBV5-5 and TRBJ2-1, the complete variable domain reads DAGVTQSPTHLIKTRGQQVTLRCSPISGHKSVSWYQQVLGQGPQFIFQYYEKEERGRGNFPDRFSARQFPNYSSELNVNALLLGDSALYLCASSLGQGASYEQFFGPGTRLTVL.